This is a list of T cell receptor beta chains from one sample in a study of PD-1 blockade in classical Hodgkin lymphoma. The table came from immunoSEQ multiplex PCR; TCRdb's copy has only in-frame clones and leaves some out. The repertoire includes 30,000 to 35,000 clones, 75% to 95% of them detected once, and about 0.23% sits in the top ten. Sequencing was performed on CD4+ T cells from blood, taken at baseline. The receptors were gathered from a human donor with classical Hodgkin lymphoma. The CDR3 runs from the conserved cysteine through the conserved F or W. The order of the fields is V gene, clone size, J gene, D gene, CDR3 protein, CDR3 DNA. D genes are given only for firm matches. Only some rows state a clone size, as once, few, many or a class for expanded clones.

v_call: TRBV28
clone_size: -
j_call: TRBJ1-1
d_call: -
cdr3_aa: CASTGWPGVEAFF
cdr3_nt: TGTGCCAGCACTGGTTGGCCAGGGGTCGAAGCTTTCTTT

v_call: TRBV28
clone_size: -
j_call: TRBJ2-7
d_call: -
cdr3_aa: CATFGEFYEQYF
cdr3_nt: TGTGCCACGTTCGGGGAATTCTACGAGCAGTACTTC

v_call: TRBV7-2
clone_size: -
j_call: TRBJ2-7
d_call: -
cdr3_aa: CASSFDSSYEQYF
cdr3_nt: TGTGCCAGCAGCTTCGACAGCTCCTACGAGCAGTACTTC

v_call: TRBV5-1
clone_size: once
j_call: TRBJ1-1
d_call: -
cdr3_aa: CASSLGPQNTEAFF
cdr3_nt: TGCGCCAGCAGCTTAGGACCTCAGAACACTGAAGCTTTCTTT

v_call: TRBV30
clone_size: -
j_call: TRBJ2-7
d_call: -
cdr3_aa: CAWSVLYEQYF
cdr3_nt: TGTGCCTGGAGTGTACTTTACGAGCAGTACTTC

v_call: TRBV28
clone_size: once
j_call: TRBJ2-7
d_call: -
cdr3_aa: CASSLRPMDGSYEQYF
cdr3_nt: TGTGCCAGCAGTTTACGGCCGATGGATGGCTCCTACGAGCAGTACTTC

v_call: TRBV28
clone_size: -
j_call: TRBJ2-1
d_call: TRBD2
cdr3_aa: CASWTSGPLNEQFF
cdr3_nt: TGTGCCAGCTGGACTAGCGGTCCTCTCAATGAGCAGTTCTTC

v_call: TRBV7-9
clone_size: -
j_call: TRBJ1-1
d_call: -
cdr3_aa: CASSLGEGKAFF
cdr3_nt: TGTGCCAGCAGCTTAGGAGAGGGTAAAGCTTTCTTT

v_call: TRBV10-1
clone_size: -
j_call: TRBJ2-2
d_call: -
cdr3_aa: CASSESGSTGELFF
cdr3_nt: TGCGCCAGCAGTGAGTCTGGGAGCACCGGGGAGCTGTTTTTT

v_call: TRBV4-1
clone_size: few
j_call: TRBJ1-1
d_call: -
cdr3_aa: CASSQDERNTEAFF
cdr3_nt: TGCGCCAGCAGCCAAGACGAGAGGAACACTGAAGCTTTCTTT

v_call: TRBV19
clone_size: -
j_call: TRBJ2-5
d_call: -
cdr3_aa: CASRKGGLETQYF
cdr3_nt: TGTGCCAGTCGTAAGGGGGGGCTGGAGACCCAGTACTTC

v_call: TRBV6-5
clone_size: -
j_call: TRBJ1-2
d_call: TRBD1
cdr3_aa: CASSYVSTGNYGYTF
cdr3_nt: TGTGCCAGCAGTTATGTCTCGACAGGGAACTATGGCTACACCTTC

v_call: TRBV9
clone_size: -
j_call: TRBJ2-1
d_call: -
cdr3_aa: CASSEDWSNEQFF
cdr3_nt: TGTGCCAGCAGCGAGGACTGGTCCAATGAGCAGTTCTTC

v_call: TRBV6-5
clone_size: -
j_call: TRBJ2-7
d_call: TRBD2
cdr3_aa: CASSGGLAVPYEQYF
cdr3_nt: TGTGCCAGCAGTGGGGGACTAGCGGTCCCCTACGAGCAGTACTTC

v_call: TRBV10-1
clone_size: -
j_call: TRBJ2-7
d_call: -
cdr3_aa: CASSDGRGGLEQYF
cdr3_nt: TGCGCCAGCAGTGATGGCAGGGGAGGGCTCGAGCAGTACTTC

v_call: TRBV15
clone_size: -
j_call: TRBJ1-4
d_call: -
cdr3_aa: CATSRDPVGGTNEKLFF
cdr3_nt: TGTGCCACCAGCAGAGATCCCGTAGGTGGAACTAATGAAAAACTGTTTTTT

v_call: TRBV6-1
clone_size: -
j_call: TRBJ1-5
d_call: -
cdr3_aa: CASSEFQGSNQPQHF
cdr3_nt: TGTGCCAGCAGTGAATTCCAGGGTAGCAATCAGCCCCAGCATTTT

v_call: TRBV29-1
clone_size: -
j_call: TRBJ1-3
d_call: -
cdr3_aa: CSVEMGNTIYF
cdr3_nt: TGCAGCGTTGAAATGGGAAACACCATATATTTT

v_call: TRBV5-4
clone_size: -
j_call: TRBJ2-7
d_call: TRBD2
cdr3_aa: CASSLGTSGGGYEQYF
cdr3_nt: TGTGCCAGCAGCTTGGGGACTAGCGGAGGGGGGTACGAGCAGTACTTC

v_call: TRBV10-2
clone_size: -
j_call: TRBJ1-1
d_call: -
cdr3_aa: CASGGSLNTEAFF
cdr3_nt: TGCGCCAGCGGGGGGAGTTTGAACACTGAAGCTTTCTTT

v_call: TRBV28
clone_size: -
j_call: TRBJ2-7
d_call: TRBD2
cdr3_aa: CASSVGLAGTYEQYF
cdr3_nt: TGTGCCAGCAGTGTAGGACTAGCGGGAACCTACGAGCAGTACTTC

v_call: TRBV20-1
clone_size: -
j_call: TRBJ2-3
d_call: -
cdr3_aa: CSAGTDTQYF
cdr3_nt: TGCAGTGCAGGGACAGATACGCAGTATTTT

v_call: TRBV30
clone_size: -
j_call: TRBJ1-1
d_call: -
cdr3_aa: CAFAGQPNTEAFF
cdr3_nt: TGTGCCTTCGCAGGACAGCCTAACACTGAAGCTTTCTTT

v_call: TRBV5-4
clone_size: -
j_call: TRBJ2-5
d_call: -
cdr3_aa: CASSLGSGTETQYF
cdr3_nt: TGTGCCAGCAGCTTAGGCTCGGGGACGGAGACCCAGTACTTC

v_call: TRBV18
clone_size: -
j_call: TRBJ2-3
d_call: -
cdr3_aa: CASSETSDTQYF
cdr3_nt: TGTGCCAGCTCGGAAACGAGTGATACGCAGTATTTT

v_call: TRBV9
clone_size: -
j_call: TRBJ1-1
d_call: TRBD1
cdr3_aa: CASSVATGGTEAFF
cdr3_nt: TGTGCCAGCAGCGTAGCCACAGGGGGCACTGAAGCTTTCTTT

v_call: TRBV21-1
clone_size: -
j_call: TRBJ1-5
d_call: -
cdr3_aa: CASSKVGAGKQPQHF
cdr3_nt: TGTGCCAGCAGCAAAGTTGGTGCGGGAAAGCAGCCCCAGCATTTT

v_call: TRBV10-3
clone_size: -
j_call: TRBJ2-7
d_call: -
cdr3_aa: CAISESPLLANEQYF
cdr3_nt: TGTGCCATCAGTGAGTCGCCCCTCCTCGCGAACGAGCAGTACTTC

v_call: TRBV2
clone_size: -
j_call: TRBJ2-3
d_call: TRBD1
cdr3_aa: CASSVRAWGQGHTDTQYF
cdr3_nt: TGTGCCAGCAGTGTGCGAGCGTGGGGACAGGGCCACACAGATACGCAGTATTTT

v_call: TRBV23-1
clone_size: -
j_call: TRBJ1-1
d_call: -
cdr3_aa: CASSQSDRNMNTEAFF
cdr3_nt: TGCGCCAGCAGTCAATCCGACAGGAATATGAACACTGAAGCTTTCTTT

v_call: TRBV5-6
clone_size: -
j_call: TRBJ2-7
d_call: TRBD1
cdr3_aa: CASSRGQGVVFYEQYF
cdr3_nt: TGTGCCAGCAGCAGGGGGCAGGGGGTAGTATTCTACGAGCAGTACTTC

v_call: TRBV9
clone_size: -
j_call: TRBJ1-1
d_call: -
cdr3_aa: CASSVAVGGKNTEAFF
cdr3_nt: TGTGCCAGCAGCGTAGCGGTAGGGGGGAAGAACACTGAAGCTTTCTTT

v_call: TRBV5-1
clone_size: -
j_call: TRBJ2-7
d_call: -
cdr3_aa: CASSLLQRYEQYF
cdr3_nt: TGCGCCAGCAGCTTGTTACAGAGATACGAGCAGTACTTC

v_call: TRBV28
clone_size: -
j_call: TRBJ2-7
d_call: TRBD2
cdr3_aa: CASSSDRDYSYEQYF
cdr3_nt: TGTGCCAGCAGTTCCGACCGGGACTACTCCTACGAGCAGTACTTC

v_call: TRBV5-1
clone_size: -
j_call: TRBJ1-2
d_call: TRBD1
cdr3_aa: CASSLAGTGGLRGYGYTF
cdr3_nt: TGCGCCAGCAGCTTGGCCGGGACAGGGGGCCTGCGGGGCTATGGCTACACCTTC

v_call: TRBV5-4
clone_size: -
j_call: TRBJ2-3
d_call: TRBD2
cdr3_aa: CASSWLGGRAGDTQYF
cdr3_nt: TGTGCCAGCAGCTGGCTGGGCGGGAGGGCCGGAGATACGCAGTATTTT

v_call: TRBV11-3
clone_size: -
j_call: TRBJ2-7
d_call: TRBD1
cdr3_aa: CASSLGTGGHEQYF
cdr3_nt: TGTGCCAGCAGCTTGGGGACAGGGGGCCACGAGCAGTACTTC

v_call: TRBV7-3
clone_size: once
j_call: TRBJ2-2
d_call: -
cdr3_aa: CASSLRGPRYSNTGELFF
cdr3_nt: TGTGCCAGCAGCTTAAGGGGTCCTCGTTATTCGAACACCGGGGAGCTGTTTTTT

v_call: TRBV6-5
clone_size: -
j_call: TRBJ1-1
d_call: -
cdr3_aa: CASSYWGRGGTEVFF
cdr3_nt: TGTGCCAGCAGTTACTGGGGCAGGGGAGGCACTGAAGTTTTCTTT

v_call: TRBV29-1
clone_size: -
j_call: TRBJ2-1
d_call: -
cdr3_aa: CSVENQLFGLEQFF
cdr3_nt: TGCAGCGTTGAAAACCAGCTCTTTGGGTTAGAGCAGTTCTTC

v_call: TRBV4-2
clone_size: -
j_call: TRBJ1-2
d_call: TRBD1
cdr3_aa: CASSQGGGYTF
cdr3_nt: TGTGCCAGCAGTCAGGGGGGGGGCTACACCTTC

v_call: TRBV6-5
clone_size: -
j_call: TRBJ1-4
d_call: -
cdr3_aa: CASSYYGNNEKLFF
cdr3_nt: TGTGCCAGCAGTTATTACGGGAATAATGAAAAACTGTTTTTT

v_call: TRBV19
clone_size: -
j_call: TRBJ2-6
d_call: -
cdr3_aa: CASSQVSGQLGANVLTF
cdr3_nt: TGTGCCAGTAGTCAGGTTAGCGGCCAACTTGGGGCCAACGTCCTGACTTTC

v_call: TRBV5-1
clone_size: -
j_call: TRBJ1-1
d_call: -
cdr3_aa: CASSLVGTGRYTEAFF
cdr3_nt: TGCGCCAGCAGCTTGGTGGGCACAGGGCGGTACACTGAAGCTTTCTTT

v_call: TRBV19
clone_size: -
j_call: TRBJ2-3
d_call: -
cdr3_aa: CASSEFRDTSTDTQYF
cdr3_nt: TGTGCCAGTAGTGAGTTCAGGGATACTAGCACAGATACGCAGTATTTT

v_call: TRBV6-5
clone_size: -
j_call: TRBJ2-2
d_call: -
cdr3_aa: CASTQGGTGELFF
cdr3_nt: TGTGCCAGCACCCAAGGGGGGACCGGGGAGCTGTTTTTT

v_call: TRBV4-1
clone_size: -
j_call: TRBJ1-1
d_call: -
cdr3_aa: CASSPPGRRNTEAFF
cdr3_nt: TGCGCCAGCAGCCCACCGGGACGGCGGAACACTGAAGCTTTCTTT

v_call: TRBV6-6
clone_size: -
j_call: TRBJ2-7
d_call: -
cdr3_aa: CASSYSRGSYEQYF
cdr3_nt: TGTGCCAGCAGTTACTCCAGGGGCTCCTACGAGCAGTACTTC

v_call: TRBV7-9
clone_size: -
j_call: TRBJ1-1
d_call: -
cdr3_aa: CASRSLLARAGVGEAFF
cdr3_nt: TGTGCCAGCAGGTCACTCCTAGCCCGGGCAGGGGTGGGTGAAGCTTTCTTT

v_call: TRBV29-1
clone_size: -
j_call: TRBJ2-3
d_call: TRBD2
cdr3_aa: CSVVGAGNTDTQYF
cdr3_nt: TGCAGCGTTGTAGGAGCGGGAAACACAGATACGCAGTATTTT

v_call: TRBV19
clone_size: -
j_call: TRBJ1-1
d_call: -
cdr3_aa: CASSRTVTEAFF
cdr3_nt: TGTGCCAGTAGTAGGACAGTCACTGAAGCTTTCTTT

v_call: TRBV27
clone_size: -
j_call: TRBJ2-4
d_call: -
cdr3_aa: CASSLHGSQNIQYF
cdr3_nt: TGTGCCAGCAGTCTGCACGGGTCCCAAAACATTCAGTACTTC

v_call: TRBV30
clone_size: -
j_call: TRBJ1-1
d_call: -
cdr3_aa: CAWNGRGNTEAFF
cdr3_nt: TGTGCCTGGAACGGGAGGGGGAACACTGAAGCTTTCTTT

v_call: TRBV14
clone_size: few
j_call: TRBJ1-1
d_call: TRBD1
cdr3_aa: CASSQMLGQGITEAFF
cdr3_nt: TGTGCCAGCAGCCAGATGCTTGGACAGGGGATCACTGAAGCTTTCTTT

v_call: TRBV6-1
clone_size: -
j_call: TRBJ1-1
d_call: TRBD1
cdr3_aa: CASSALTGVGAEAFF
cdr3_nt: TGTGCCAGCAGTGCCCTGACAGGGGTCGGGGCTGAAGCTTTCTTT

v_call: TRBV6-1
clone_size: -
j_call: TRBJ2-2
d_call: -
cdr3_aa: CASRSGPNTGELFF
cdr3_nt: TGTGCCAGCAGATCGGGTCCAAACACCGGGGAGCTGTTTTTT

v_call: TRBV5-1
clone_size: -
j_call: TRBJ2-7
d_call: TRBD1
cdr3_aa: CASSLGTGINEQYF
cdr3_nt: TGCGCCAGCAGCTTGGGGACAGGGATAAACGAGCAGTACTTC

v_call: TRBV7-9
clone_size: once
j_call: TRBJ2-3
d_call: TRBD2
cdr3_aa: CASSLKGLAGYTDTQYF
cdr3_nt: TGTGCCAGCAGCTTAAAGGGACTAGCGGGATACACAGATACGCAGTATTTT

v_call: TRBV28
clone_size: -
j_call: TRBJ2-7
d_call: -
cdr3_aa: CASRGDSYEQYF
cdr3_nt: TGTGCCAGCAGAGGGGACTCCTACGAGCAGTACTTC